Here is one TCR beta chain with its context. The antigen is unknown. TCR beta CDR3 regions were amplified from RNA. HTBI primers were the set used in a first-round RT-PCR of the TCR CDR3. Each CDR3 protein is one row after TCRdb ran MiXCR on the multiplex PCR reads. In the table there are around 300,000 distinct CDR3 sequences, roughly 15% of which are singletons. The data were obtained in a study of T cells in Graves' hyperthyroidism and ophthalmopathy. The germline V gene has CDR1 DFQATT and CDR2 SNEGSKA (reference sequence). This CDR3 is built from 16 residues. Unmatched junction bases numbered 11, after V lost 3 bases and J lost 7 bases. Uncontrolled infection, other autoimmune disease, pregnancy or lactation excluded patients. This sample holds PBMCs from roughly 10 ml fresh peripheral blood. Study-wide findings and caveats: Through a model of 13 V-J features, ophthalmopathy was separated from stable hyperthyroidism. Blood held most thyroid clonotypes expanded above 0.001 frequency.

The sequencing sample was made of blood. This clonotype was obtained from a middle-aged woman with Graves' ophthalmopathy. The chain has TRBV20-1 and TRBJ2-2; 10 bases align to TRBD2. CDR3 sequence reads: CSASSSGGGIFGELFF. The CDR3 region has the DNA TGCAGTGCTAGCTCAAGCGGGGGGGGTATATTCGGGGAGCTGTTTTTT.